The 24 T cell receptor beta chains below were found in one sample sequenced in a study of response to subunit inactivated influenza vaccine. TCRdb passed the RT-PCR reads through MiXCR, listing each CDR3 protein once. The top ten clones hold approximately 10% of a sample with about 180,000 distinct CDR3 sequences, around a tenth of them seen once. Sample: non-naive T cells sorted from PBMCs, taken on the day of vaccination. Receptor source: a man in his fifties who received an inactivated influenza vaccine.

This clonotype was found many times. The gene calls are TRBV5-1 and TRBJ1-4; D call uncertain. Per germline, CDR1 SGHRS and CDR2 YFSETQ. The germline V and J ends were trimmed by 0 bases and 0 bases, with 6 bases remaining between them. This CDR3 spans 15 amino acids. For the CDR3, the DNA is TGCGCCAGCAGCTTGGGACGGGCAACTAATGAAAAACTGTTTTTT. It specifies CASSLGRATNEKLFF.

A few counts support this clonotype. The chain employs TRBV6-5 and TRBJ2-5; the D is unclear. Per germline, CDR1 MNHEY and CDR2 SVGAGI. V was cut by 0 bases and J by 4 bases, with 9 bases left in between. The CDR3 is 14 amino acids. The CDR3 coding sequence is TGTGCCAGCAGTTACTCGAGAGATTCAGAGACCCAGTACTTC. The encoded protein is CASSYSRDSETQYF.

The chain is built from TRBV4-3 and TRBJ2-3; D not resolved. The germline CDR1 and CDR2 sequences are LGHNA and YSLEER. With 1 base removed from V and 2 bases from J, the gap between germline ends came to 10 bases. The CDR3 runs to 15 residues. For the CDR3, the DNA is TGCGCCAGCAGCCAAGTTGTTACAGCCACAGATACGCAGTATTTT. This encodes CASSQVVTATDTQYF.

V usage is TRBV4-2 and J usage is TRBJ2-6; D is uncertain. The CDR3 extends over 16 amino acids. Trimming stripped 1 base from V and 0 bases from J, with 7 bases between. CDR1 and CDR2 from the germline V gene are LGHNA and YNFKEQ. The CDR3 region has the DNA TGTGCCAGCAGCCAAGCCTCTTACTCTGGGGCCAACGTCCTGACTTTC. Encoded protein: CASSQASYSGANVLTF.

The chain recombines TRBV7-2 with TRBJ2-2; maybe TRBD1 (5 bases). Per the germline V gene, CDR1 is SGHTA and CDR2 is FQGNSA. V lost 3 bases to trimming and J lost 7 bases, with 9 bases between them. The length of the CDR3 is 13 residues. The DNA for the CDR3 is TGTGCCAGCAGCTTCCAGGGTTACGGGGAGCTGTTTTTT. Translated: CASSFQGYGELFF. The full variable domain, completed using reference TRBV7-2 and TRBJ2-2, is GAGVSQSPSNKVTEKGKDVELRCDPISGHTALYWYRQSLGQGLEFLIYFQGNSAPDKSGLPSDRFSAERTGGSVSTLTIQRTQQEDSAVYLCASSFQGYGELFFGEGSRLTVL.

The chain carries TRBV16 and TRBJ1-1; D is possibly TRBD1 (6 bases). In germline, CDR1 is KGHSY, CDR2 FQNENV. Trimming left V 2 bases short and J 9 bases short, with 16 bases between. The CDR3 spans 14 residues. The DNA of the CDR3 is TGTGCCAGCAGCCAAAGGGCAGGGGACATTCAAGCTTTCTTT. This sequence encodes CASSQRAGDIQAFF.

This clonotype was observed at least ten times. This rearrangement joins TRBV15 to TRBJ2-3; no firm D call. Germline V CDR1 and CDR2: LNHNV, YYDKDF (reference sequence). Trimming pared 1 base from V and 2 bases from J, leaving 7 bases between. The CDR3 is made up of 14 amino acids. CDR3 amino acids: CATSRVTTTDTQYF. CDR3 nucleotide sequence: TGTGCCACCAGCAGAGTCACGACCACAGATACGCAGTATTTT.

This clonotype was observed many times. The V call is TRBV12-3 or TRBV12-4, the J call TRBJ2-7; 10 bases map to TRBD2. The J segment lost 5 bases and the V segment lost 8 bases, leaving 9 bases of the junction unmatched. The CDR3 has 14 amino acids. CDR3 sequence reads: CASASGLAIHEQYF. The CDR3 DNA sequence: TGTGCCAGCGCCTCGGGACTAGCGATCCACGAGCAGTACTTC.

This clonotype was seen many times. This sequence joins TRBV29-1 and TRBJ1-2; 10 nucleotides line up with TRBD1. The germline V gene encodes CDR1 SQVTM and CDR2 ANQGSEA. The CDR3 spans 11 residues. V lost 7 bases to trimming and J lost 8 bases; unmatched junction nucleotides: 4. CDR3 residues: CSGQGQGGYTF. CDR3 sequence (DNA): TGCAGCGGCCAGGGACAGGGGGGCTACACCTTC.

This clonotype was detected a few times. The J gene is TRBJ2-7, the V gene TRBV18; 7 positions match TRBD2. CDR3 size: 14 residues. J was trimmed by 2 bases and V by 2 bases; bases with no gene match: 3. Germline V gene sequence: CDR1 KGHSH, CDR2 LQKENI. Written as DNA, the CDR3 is TGTGCCAGCTCACCAAGGGGAGGGACCTACGAGCAGTACTTC. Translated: CASSPRGGTYEQYF.

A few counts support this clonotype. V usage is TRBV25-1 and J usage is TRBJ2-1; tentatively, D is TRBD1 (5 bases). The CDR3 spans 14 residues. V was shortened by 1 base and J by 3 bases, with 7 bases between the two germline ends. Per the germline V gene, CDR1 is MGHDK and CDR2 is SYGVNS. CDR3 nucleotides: TGTGCCAGCAGTGAATGGGGCCGCTACAATGAGCAGTTCTTC. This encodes CASSEWGRYNEQFF.

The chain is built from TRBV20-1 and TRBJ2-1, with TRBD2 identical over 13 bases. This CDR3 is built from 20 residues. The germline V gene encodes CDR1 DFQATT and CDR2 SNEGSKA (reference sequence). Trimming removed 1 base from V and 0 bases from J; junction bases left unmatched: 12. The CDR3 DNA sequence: TGCAGTGCTAGAGGTTTGGGACTAGCGGGGCCAGGAGCCTCCTACAATGAGCAGTTCTTC. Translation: CSARGLGLAGPGASYNEQFF.

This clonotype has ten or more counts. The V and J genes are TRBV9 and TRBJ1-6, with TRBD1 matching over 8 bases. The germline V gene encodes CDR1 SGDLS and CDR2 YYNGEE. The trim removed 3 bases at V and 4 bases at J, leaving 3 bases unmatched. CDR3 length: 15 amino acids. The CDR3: CASSAGTGYNSPLHF. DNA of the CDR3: TGTGCCAGCAGCGCCGGGACAGGATATAATTCACCCCTCCACTTT.

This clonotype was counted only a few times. CDR3 coding DNA: TGTGCCAGCAGCCTCGCCTTCGGACTAGCGGATTACAATGAGCAGTTCTTC. Amino acids: CASSLAFGLADYNEQFF. The rearrangement joins TRBV11-3 to TRBJ2-1; 10 nucleotides line up with TRBD2. Trimming removed 5 bases from V and 4 bases from J; junction bases left unmatched: 11. The CDR3 spans 17 residues. Per germline, CDR1 SGHNT and CDR2 YENEEA.

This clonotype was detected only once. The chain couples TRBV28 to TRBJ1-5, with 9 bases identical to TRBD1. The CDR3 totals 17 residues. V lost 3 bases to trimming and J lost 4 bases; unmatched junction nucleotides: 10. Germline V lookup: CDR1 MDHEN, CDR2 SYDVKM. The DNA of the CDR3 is TGTGCCAGCAGTTTGACAGGGGGGCAGGGGAGAAATCAGCCCCAGCATTTT. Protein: CASSLTGGQGRNQPQHF. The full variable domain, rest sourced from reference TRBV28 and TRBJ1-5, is DVKVTQSSRYLVKRTGEKVFLECVQDMDHENMFWYRQDPGLGLRLIYFSYDVKMKEKGDIPEGYSVSREKKERFSLILESASTNQTSMYLCASSLTGGQGRNQPQHFGDGTRLSIL.

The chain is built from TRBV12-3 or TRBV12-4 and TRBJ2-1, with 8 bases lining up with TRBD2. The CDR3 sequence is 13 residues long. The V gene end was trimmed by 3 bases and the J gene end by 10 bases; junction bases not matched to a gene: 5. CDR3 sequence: CASSFGLAQEQFF. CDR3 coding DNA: TGTGCCAGCAGTTTTGGACTAGCTCAGGAGCAGTTCTTC.

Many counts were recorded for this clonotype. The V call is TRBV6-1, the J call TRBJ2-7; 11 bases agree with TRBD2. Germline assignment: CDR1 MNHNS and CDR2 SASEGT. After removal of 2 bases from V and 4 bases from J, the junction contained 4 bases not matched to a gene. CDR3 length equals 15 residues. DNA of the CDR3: TGTGCCAGCAGTGAACCGCTAGCGGGGGGTTACGAGCAGTACTTC. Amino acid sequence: CASSEPLAGGYEQYF.

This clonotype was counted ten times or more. The DNA for the CDR3 is TGTGCCAGCAGCTTGATAGGGAGGGAGACCCAGTACTTC. Its protein product is CASSLIGRETQYF. The chain is built from TRBV7-2 and TRBJ2-5; tentatively, D is TRBD2 (6 bases). The V and J ends lost 3 bases and 5 bases respectively, with 10 bases between them. Germline CDR1 is SGHTA and CDR2 is FQGNSA. CDR3 length equals 13 residues.

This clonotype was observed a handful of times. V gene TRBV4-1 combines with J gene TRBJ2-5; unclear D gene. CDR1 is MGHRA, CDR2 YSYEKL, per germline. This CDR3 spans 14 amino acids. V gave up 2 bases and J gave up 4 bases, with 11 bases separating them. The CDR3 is CASSQHQRRETQYF. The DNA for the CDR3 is TGCGCCAGCAGCCAACACCAAAGGAGAGAGACCCAGTACTTC.

CDR3 bases: TGTGCCAGCAGAAGCGGACAGGAAGCTTTCTTT. Its protein is CASRSGQEAFF. V is TRBV6-6 and J is TRBJ1-1, with D possibly TRBD1 on 6 matching bases. Trimming removed 6 bases from V and 8 bases from J, with 10 bases in between. CDR3 size: 11 residues. Germline CDR1 is MNHNY and CDR2 is SVGAGI (reference sequence).

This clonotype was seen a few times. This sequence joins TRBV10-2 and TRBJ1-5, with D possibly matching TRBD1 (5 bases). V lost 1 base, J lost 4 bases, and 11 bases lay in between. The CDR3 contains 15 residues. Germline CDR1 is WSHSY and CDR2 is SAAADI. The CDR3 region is CASSEWGAGNQPQHF. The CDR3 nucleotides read TGCGCCAGCAGTGAGTGGGGCGCGGGAAATCAGCCCCAGCATTTT.

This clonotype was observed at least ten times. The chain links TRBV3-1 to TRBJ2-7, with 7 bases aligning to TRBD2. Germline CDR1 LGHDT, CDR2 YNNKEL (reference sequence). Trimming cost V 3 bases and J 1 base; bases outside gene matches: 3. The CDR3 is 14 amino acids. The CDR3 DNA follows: TGTGCCAGCAGCCACTCTAGCGGTTCCTACGAGCAGTACTTC. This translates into CASSHSSGSYEQYF.

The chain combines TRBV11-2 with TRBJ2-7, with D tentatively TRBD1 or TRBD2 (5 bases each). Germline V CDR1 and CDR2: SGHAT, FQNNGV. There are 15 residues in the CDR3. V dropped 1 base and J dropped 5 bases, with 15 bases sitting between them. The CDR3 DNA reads TGTGCCAGCAGCTTAGCGTTCTGGGGGTTAAACGAGCAGTACTTC. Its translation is CASSLAFWGLNEQYF.

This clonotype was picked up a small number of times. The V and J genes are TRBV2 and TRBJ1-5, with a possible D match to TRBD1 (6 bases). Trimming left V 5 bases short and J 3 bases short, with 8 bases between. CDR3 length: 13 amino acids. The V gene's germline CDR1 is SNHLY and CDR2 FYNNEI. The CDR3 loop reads CASSNRVNQPQHF. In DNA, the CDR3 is TGTGCCAGCAGTAACAGGGTCAATCAGCCCCAGCATTTT.